One sample yielded the 24 T cell receptor beta chains listed below, sequenced in a study of response to subunit inactivated influenza vaccine (dated by TCRdb to 2016 to 2018). Library preparation employed RT-PCR. The sequencer was an Illumina HiSeq 2500. TCRdb trimmed public reads at Q25 via fastp, called clones via MiXCR and kept in-frame beta chains. Here each entry gathers all rows of one CDR3 protein and keeps the most common genes and DNA. A total of about 780,000 distinct CDR3 sequences appear in this sample, under 20% of them only once. Jointly, the top ten make up around 9.9% of the sample. Sequencing was performed on PBMCs from blood, taken around 5 days after vaccination. These receptors came from a man in his forties or fifties who received an inactivated influenza vaccine. Donor details come from another sample of the same person, matched by shared clones.

The chain recombines TRBV18 with TRBJ2-3; weak D call: TRBD2 (5 bases). The length of the CDR3 is 15 residues. CDR1 is KGHSH, CDR2 LQKENI, per germline. V dropped 3 bases and J dropped 5 bases, with 15 bases sitting between them. CDR3 region: CASSPNGLGVDTQYF. Written as DNA, the CDR3 is TGTGCCAGCTCACCTAATGGACTGGGAGTAGATACGCAGTATTTT.

V and J are TRBV7-2 and TRBJ1-1, with 7 bases fitting TRBD1. The V segment lost 5 bases and the J segment 4 bases; nucleotides outside the gene matches: 7. This CDR3 comprises 14 residues. Germline V CDR1 and CDR2: SGHTA, FQGNSA. CDR3 sequence: CASSPLQGSTEAFF. Written as DNA, the CDR3 is TGTGCCAGCAGCCCGCTACAGGGGAGCACTGAAGCTTTCTTT.

Ten or more counts support this clonotype. V and J are TRBV20-1 and TRBJ1-1, with 7 bases identical to TRBD1. This CDR3 is 12 amino acids long. J lost 3 bases, V lost 4 bases, and 2 bases had no gene match. Germline values: CDR1 DFQATT, CDR2 SNEGSKA (reference sequence). DNA of the CDR3: TGCAGTGCTACAGGGGGGCACACTGAAGCTTTCTTT. Encoded protein: CSATGGHTEAFF.

The rearrangement joins TRBV3-1 to TRBJ2-5, with 7 positions matching TRBD2. The CDR3 runs to 17 residues. Germline CDR1 and CDR2: LGHDT and YNNKEL (reference sequence). The V and J ends lost 1 base and 2 bases, in that order; junction bases with no gene match: 10. CDR3 DNA sequence: TGTGCCAGCAGCCAAGTAAAGTGGCTAGCGGATCAAGAGACCCAGTACTTC. It codes for CASSQVKWLADQETQYF.

This clonotype was counted a few times. The J gene is TRBJ2-5, the V gene TRBV7-8, with 7 bases aligning to TRBD1. V was pared by 7 bases and J by 5 bases, with 13 bases of the junction left unmatched. Looked up from germline, CDR1 is SGHVS and CDR2 is FQNEAQ. The CDR3 has 15 residues. CDR3 in DNA: TGTGCCAGCAACATACGAGGGGGCCATTTGGAGACCCAGTACTTC. Encoded protein: CASNIRGGHLETQYF.

Only a few counts were recorded for this clonotype. This CDR3 reads CATWDRDNTEAFF. Here the CDR3 DNA reads TGTGCCACCTGGGACAGGGACAACACTGAAGCTTTCTTT. The gene calls are TRBV10-3 and TRBJ1-1; TRBD1 matches at 9 bases. CDR1 and CDR2 from the germline V gene are ENHRY and SYGVKD. This CDR3 is built from 13 residues. With V trimmed by 10 bases and J by 2 bases, 5 bases remained unmatched.

The chain employs TRBV4-1 and TRBJ2-1, with TRBD2 matching 10 bases. The length of the CDR3 is 16 residues. Germline V gives CDR1 MGHRA, CDR2 YSYEKL. J lost 4 bases, V lost 0 bases, and 3 bases had no gene match. This CDR3 reads CASSQDSGLAYNEQFF. For the CDR3, the DNA is TGCGCCAGCAGCCAAGACTCGGGACTAGCGTACAATGAGCAGTTCTTC.

This clonotype was recorded a few times. In nucleotides, the CDR3 is TGCGCCAGCAGCCCCTTAGGACAGGTTTTGGATGAGCAGTTCTTC. It specifies CASSPLGQVLDEQFF. J is TRBJ2-1 and V is TRBV4-3, with 7 positions matching TRBD1. Trimming removed 4 bases from V and 8 bases from J; junction bases left unmatched: 11. This CDR3 has 15 residues. The germline V gene encodes CDR1 LGHNA and CDR2 YSLEER.

This clonotype was counted only a few times. This chain uses TRBV6-1 with TRBJ2-3, with D perhaps matching TRBD1 (6 bases). This CDR3 is 14 amino acids long. From germline, CDR1 is MNHNS and CDR2 SASEGT. The germline V and J ends were trimmed by 6 bases and 3 bases, with 13 bases remaining between them. CDR3 bases: TGTGCCAGCAGCAGGACAGTCCAAACAGATACGCAGTATTTT. Its translation: CASSRTVQTDTQYF.

The sample holds many counts of this clonotype. The chain links TRBV5-1 to TRBJ2-1, with D perhaps TRBD2 (6 bases). Trimming stripped 4 bases from V and 5 bases from J, with 19 bases between. This CDR3 region has 16 residues. CDR1 SGHRS and CDR2 YFSETQ come from the germline V gene. The CDR3 nucleotides are TGCGCCAGCAGCACAGGACTACTCCCTCCACACAATGAGCAGTTCTTC. It specifies CASSTGLLPPHNEQFF.

J is TRBJ2-3 and V is TRBV20-1; a possible D gene is TRBD2 (6 bases). The germline V gene has CDR1 DFQATT and CDR2 SNEGSKA (reference sequence). The ends were cut back, 6 bases at V and 0 bases at J, with 13 bases in the middle. The CDR3 is 14 residues long. The CDR3: CSATYGTSTDTQYF. For the CDR3, the DNA is TGCAGTGCGACCTACGGGACTAGCACAGATACGCAGTATTTT.

The DNA of the CDR3 is TGCAGTGCTAGAGACCCCGGCAGGGTTAATGAAAAACTGTTTTTT. It yields the protein CSARDPGRVNEKLFF. The chain has TRBV20-1 and TRBJ1-4, with a tentative D call TRBD1 (5 bases). The CDR3 has 15 amino acids. From germline, CDR1 is DFQATT and CDR2 SNEGSKA (reference sequence). The germline V and J ends were trimmed by 0 bases and 4 bases, with 12 bases remaining between them.

This clonotype turned up a few times. The chain links TRBV6-2 or TRBV6-3 to TRBJ1-2; perhaps TRBD1 as D (6 bases). The CDR3 runs 15 residues. V was trimmed by 8 bases and J by 6 bases, leaving 22 bases between them. CDR1 and CDR2 from the germline V gene are MNHEY and SVGEGT. For the CDR3, the DNA is TGTGCCAGCGGACTACTCGGGGGCGCAGGGGATGGCTACACCTTC. Translation gives CASGLLGGAGDGYTF.

The DNA for the CDR3 is TGTGCCAGCAGTTACAAGGGACAGGACACAGATACGCAGTATTTT. Residues: CASSYKGQDTDTQYF. The chain links TRBV6-2 or TRBV6-3 to TRBJ2-3, with 8 bases identical to TRBD1. The germline CDR1 and CDR2 sequences are MNHEY and SVGEGT. Losses at the gene ends were 2 bases for V and 2 bases for J; bases not matched to a gene: 3. This CDR3 spans 15 amino acids.

The table lists this clonotype with a few counts. The V and J genes are TRBV28 and TRBJ2-7; D possibly corresponds to TRBD2 (5 bases). There are 15 residues in the CDR3. Trimming left V 6 bases short and J 2 bases short, with 17 bases between. Germline CDR1 and CDR2: MDHEN and SYDVKM. CDR3 in amino acids: CASSVRGLPTYEQYF. CDR3 sequence (DNA): TGTGCCAGCAGCGTGCGAGGGTTACCTACCTACGAGCAGTACTTC.

The chain carries TRBV12-3 or TRBV12-4 and TRBJ2-3, with TRBD2 matching 8 bases. The junction had 6 bases not matched to a gene; V was cut back by 1 base and J by 0 bases. This CDR3 spans 17 amino acids. In DNA, the CDR3 is TGTGCCAGCAGTTTAGTTGGGTTAGCGGGAAGCACAGATACGCAGTATTTT. This gives the protein CASSLVGLAGSTDTQYF.

This clonotype was counted at least ten times. This chain links TRBV29-1 with TRBJ2-5; TRBD2 matches 7 bases. This CDR3 region has 12 residues. V was clipped by 4 bases and J by 9 bases; unmatched bases: 8. In germline, CDR1 is SQVTM, CDR2 ANQGSEA. The CDR3 region has the DNA TGCAGCGTTGGACGGGGCCGGGAGGCCCAGTACTTC. Residues: CSVGRGREAQYF.

This clonotype was counted a few times. The chain employs TRBV19 and TRBJ2-1; no clear D gene. The CDR3 sequence is 14 residues long. With 5 bases removed from V and 0 bases from J, the gap between germline ends came to 8 bases. CDR1 is LNHDA, CDR2 SQIVND, per germline (reference sequence). The CDR3 nucleotides read TGTGCCAGTAGTTACAGCTACTCCTACAATGAGCAGTTCTTC. As protein: CASSYSYSYNEQFF.

This clonotype has a handful of counts. The V and J genes are TRBV6-2 or TRBV6-3 and TRBJ2-7; unclear D gene. CDR3 length equals 14 residues. Per the germline V gene, CDR1 is MNHEY and CDR2 is SVGEGT. V lost 0 bases and J lost 3, with 9 bases in between. In DNA, the CDR3 is TGTGCCAGCAGTTACTCTGGTAGCTACTACGAGCAGTACTTC. Protein sequence: CASSYSGSYYEQYF.

This clonotype has just a few counts. The chain couples TRBV5-1 to TRBJ2-7; 10 bases agree with TRBD1. CDR3 length equals 13 residues. The trim removed 4 bases at V and 5 bases at J, leaving 3 bases unmatched. CDR1 is SGHRS and CDR2 is YFSETQ in the germline V gene. CDR3 region: CASSPGQGNEQYF. The CDR3 DNA follows: TGCGCCAGCAGCCCGGGACAGGGGAACGAGCAGTACTTC.

This clonotype has at least ten counts. The V call is TRBV28, the J call TRBJ2-1; TRBD1 matches 9 bases. Per germline, CDR1 MDHEN and CDR2 SYDVKM. The CDR3 has 14 amino acids. Trimming cost V 6 bases and J 5 bases; bases outside gene matches: 5. CDR3 amino acids: CASRSGQGNNEQFF. The CDR3 region has the DNA TGTGCCAGCAGATCGGGACAGGGTAACAATGAGCAGTTCTTC.

This clonotype was detected many times. V and J are TRBV4-3 and TRBJ2-1; no clear D gene. The CDR3 consists of 15 residues. V was clipped by 1 base and J by 6 bases, with 13 bases between them. CDR1 is LGHNA and CDR2 is YSLEER in the germline V gene. The CDR3 nucleotides are TGCGCCAGCAGCCAAGGCGGCTCCCTGCCCAATGAGCAGTTCTTC. Translation: CASSQGGSLPNEQFF.

The chain joins TRBV20-1 to TRBJ2-3, with 14 bases fitting TRBD2. Germline loops: CDR1 DFQATT, CDR2 SNEGSKA (reference sequence). V was pared by 4 bases and J by 3 bases, with 3 bases of the junction left unmatched. This CDR3 comprises 15 residues. The CDR3 bases are TGCAGTGCTATGGGGACTAGCGGGAGTACAGATACGCAGTATTTT. Translating gives CSAMGTSGSTDTQYF.

The chain has TRBV18 and TRBJ2-1, with TRBD2 identical over 11 bases. J lost 4 bases, V lost 3 bases, and 11 bases had no gene match. The length of the CDR3 is 18 residues. Germline assignment: CDR1 KGHSH and CDR2 LQKENI. The CDR3 protein is CASSPGPTSGSRYNEQFF. The CDR3 nucleotides are TGTGCCAGCTCACCGGGTCCCACTAGCGGGAGTAGGTACAATGAGCAGTTCTTC.